These T cell receptor beta chains were read from a single sample in a study of blood T cells in healthy people across ages. TCRdb used MiXCR to reprocess the 5' RACE reads, holding one entry per CDR3 protein. The sample shows about 650,000 distinct CDR3 sequences, around 32% of them seen only once. The material sequenced was blood. Receptor source: a woman over 75 in good health. CDR3s include the opening cysteine and the closing phenylalanine or tryptophan. The D gene is left open where the match is weak. The listing skips clone size in some rows; elsewhere it reads once, few, many or a size class.

cdr3_nt	cdr3_aa	j_call	clone_size	d_call	v_call
TGTGCCAGCAGCCAAGCCCGCGGGAGGGCAGAAGCTTTCTTT	CASSQARGRAEAFF	TRBJ1-1	-	-	TRBV3-1
TGTGCCAGCAGTTTCTTGAAGAACACTGAAGCTTTCTTT	CASSFLKNTEAFF	TRBJ1-1	few	-	TRBV28
TGTGCCAGCAGCGTAGGGCAGAACGCCGGGGAGCTGTTTTTT	CASSVGQNAGELFF	TRBJ2-2	few	-	TRBV9
TGCAGTGCAACCCAGGGGCAATGGAGCAATCAGCCCCAGCATTTT	CSATQGQWSNQPQHF	TRBJ1-5	-	-	TRBV20-1
TGTGCCAGCAGCTTAGGACAGATCAGCTCCTACGAGCAGTACTTC	CASSLGQISSYEQYF	TRBJ2-7	-	-	TRBV7-2
TGTGCCAGCAGCCCCCGGGCCAGTAACGAGCAGTACTTC	CASSPRASNEQYF	TRBJ2-7	many	-	TRBV7-3
TGCACCAGCAGCTTGACAGCGGGGGGGGAATACAATGAGCAGTACTTC	CTSSLTAGGEYNEQYF	TRBJ2-5	-	TRBD2	TRBV5-1
TGTGCCAGCAGTCTACTAGCGGGTCTAGGGGCGTACAATGAGCAGTTCTTC	CASSLLAGLGAYNEQFF	TRBJ2-1	once	TRBD2	TRBV14
TGTGCCAGCAGAACAATCCCCAACTATGGCTACACCTTC	CASRTIPNYGYTF	TRBJ1-2	-	-	TRBV12-3/TRBV12-4
TGCGCCAGCAGCTTGAGGGGGGTAGGCGTGGGTAATGAGGACACTGAAGCTTTCTTT	CASSLRGVGVGNEDTEAFF	TRBJ1-1	-	-	TRBV5-1
TGTGCCAGCAGTGAACGCGACCCGGGGGGCCCCTACAATGAGCAGTTCTTC	CASSERDPGGPYNEQFF	TRBJ2-1	many	-	TRBV2
TGTGCCAGCAGCCAAGATAAGGGGTACGACTATGGCTACACCTTC	CASSQDKGYDYGYTF	TRBJ1-2	many	-	TRBV4-2
TGCGCCAGCAGCCAAGTAGACAGCAGTAATGAAAAACTGTTTTTT	CASSQVDSSNEKLFF	TRBJ1-4	many	-	TRBV4-3
TGTGCCAGCAGTCAAGGGCAGACTCAGCCCCAGCATTTT	CASSQGQTQPQHF	TRBJ1-5	few	-	TRBV4-2
TGTGCCATCAGTGACTCCCGGGAGCATGGAGAGCAGTACTTC	CAISDSREHGEQYF	TRBJ2-5	few	-	TRBV10-3
TGTGCCAGTACCCACCGGGGTGTCACTGAAGCTTTCTTT	CASTHRGVTEAFF	TRBJ1-1	-	-	TRBV19
TGCAGCGTTGAAGACCTCTATCGGGCCTCCTACAATGAGCAGTTCTTC	CSVEDLYRASYNEQFF	TRBJ2-1	many	-	TRBV29-1
TGTGCCAGCGCAAACAGGGGGCCAGCTTTCTTT	CASANRGPAFF	TRBJ1-1	few	TRBD1	TRBV3-1
TGTGCCAGCAGCCAACGCGGGACAGAGCAAGAGACCCAGTACTTC	CASSQRGTEQETQYF	TRBJ2-5	many	-	TRBV3-1
TGTGCCAGCAGCCTTCGGATCGGGACAGGGGTAGGAGAGACCCAGTACTTC	CASSLRIGTGVGETQYF	TRBJ2-5	-	TRBD1	TRBV28
TGTGCCAGCAGCATCGGACAGGGTCATGAAAAACTGTTTTTT	CASSIGQGHEKLFF	TRBJ1-4	few	TRBD1	TRBV5-5
TGTGCCAGCAGCCAGGAAACCTCGGGACAGCCAACGCCCCAGTACTTC	CASSQETSGQPTPQYF	TRBJ2-5	many	TRBD1	TRBV4-2
TGCAGTGCTTTGGGGCGGAGCACAGGTACGCAGTATTTT	CSALGRSTGTQYF	TRBJ2-3	-	-	TRBV20-1
TGTGCCAGCAGCTGGGACCGGACTAGACGACATGAGCAGTTCTTC	CASSWDRTRRHEQFF	TRBJ2-1	-	TRBD2	TRBV7-2
TGTGCCAGCAGCTTAGTTGCGGGAGGAGGGAACATTCAGTACTTC	CASSLVAGGGNIQYF	TRBJ2-4	-	TRBD2	TRBV11-2
TGTGCCATCGGGGGCGGGACTAGCGCTTACAATGAGCAGTTCTTC	CAIGGGTSAYNEQFF	TRBJ2-1	-	TRBD2	TRBV10-3
TGTGCCAGCAGTTATCGGAAGGGGGGTTCACCCCTCCACTTT	CASSYRKGGSPLHF	TRBJ1-6	many	-	TRBV6-5
TGTGCCAGCAGTTCATCTTTCGGGGGAAGACGCCCCCGCGGCTATGGCTACACCTTC	CASSSSFGGRRPRGYGYTF	TRBJ1-2	-	-	TRBV28
TGTGCCAGCAGTTACCCCGGGGCAAACTATGGCTACACCTTC	CASSYPGANYGYTF	TRBJ1-2	many	-	TRBV6-2/TRBV6-3
TGCGCCAGCAGCCAGGCTCCGGGACAGCCTAACTATGGCTACACCTTC	CASSQAPGQPNYGYTF	TRBJ1-2	many	TRBD1	TRBV4-1
TGTGCCAGCAACTTCCAGGGACAGCCCCAGCATTTT	CASNFQGQPQHF	TRBJ1-5	many	-	TRBV4-2
TGTGCCAGCAGTTTATCAGCCCGTTCGGGTTGGGGCGAGCAGTACTTC	CASSLSARSGWGEQYF	TRBJ2-7	many	-	TRBV28
TGTGCCTGGAGTCCCACCGTGTACAATGAGCAGTTCTTC	CAWSPTVYNEQFF	TRBJ2-1	many	-	TRBV30
TGCAGTGCTATATCCTGGGATACGACCTACAATGAGCAGTTCTTC	CSAISWDTTYNEQFF	TRBJ2-1	few	-	TRBV20-1
TGTGCCAGCGGGGACAGGGCAGGGGTCACAGATACGCAGTATTTT	CASGDRAGVTDTQYF	TRBJ2-3	many	TRBD1	TRBV7-6
TGTGCCAGCAGTCCGGGGGACAGGGGAGGCGACACTGAAGCTTTCTTT	CASSPGDRGGDTEAFF	TRBJ1-1	few	TRBD1	TRBV12-3/TRBV12-4
TGCAGTGCTAGTGTGTCGGGCGAGGGGGAGCTGTTTTTT	CSASVSGEGELFF	TRBJ2-2	-	-	TRBV20-1
TGCGCCGGCAGCTTTCTAATGCGGGGGACAACAGATACGCAGTATTTT	CAGSFLMRGTTDTQYF	TRBJ2-3	once	-	TRBV5-1
TGTGCCACCAGTGATAGGACACTCCGGCGGGAGACCCAGTACTTC	CATSDRTLRRETQYF	TRBJ2-5	many	-	TRBV24-1